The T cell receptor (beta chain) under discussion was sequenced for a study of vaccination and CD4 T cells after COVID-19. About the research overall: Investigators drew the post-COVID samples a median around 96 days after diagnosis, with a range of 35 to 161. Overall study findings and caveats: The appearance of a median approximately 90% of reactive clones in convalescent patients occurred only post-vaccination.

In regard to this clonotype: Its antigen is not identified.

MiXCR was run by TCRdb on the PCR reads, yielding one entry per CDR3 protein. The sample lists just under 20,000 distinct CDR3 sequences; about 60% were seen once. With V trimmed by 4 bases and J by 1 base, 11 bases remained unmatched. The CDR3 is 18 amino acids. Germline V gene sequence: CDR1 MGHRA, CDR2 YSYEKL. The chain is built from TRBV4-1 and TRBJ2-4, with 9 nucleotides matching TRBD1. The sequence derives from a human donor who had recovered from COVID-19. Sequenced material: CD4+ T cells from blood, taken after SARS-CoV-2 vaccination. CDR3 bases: TGCGCCAGCAGCCTCGGACAGGGGCAAGGGGAGGCCAAAAACATTCAGTACTTC. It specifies CASSLGQGQGEAKNIQYF.